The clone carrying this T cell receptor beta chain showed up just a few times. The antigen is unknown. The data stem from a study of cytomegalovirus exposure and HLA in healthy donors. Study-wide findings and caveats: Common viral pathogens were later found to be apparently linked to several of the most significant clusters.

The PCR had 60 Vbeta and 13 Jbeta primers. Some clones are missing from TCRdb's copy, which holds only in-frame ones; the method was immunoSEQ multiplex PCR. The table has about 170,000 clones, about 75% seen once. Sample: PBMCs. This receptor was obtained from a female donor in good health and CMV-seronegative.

In nucleotides, the CDR3 is TGCGCCAGCAGTGCTACGGGGATGAACACTGAAGCTTTCTTT. It yields the protein CASSATGMNTEAFF. The chain couples TRBV10-1 to TRBJ1-1, with D unclear. This CDR3 comprises 14 residues. CDR1 WNHNN and CDR2 SYGVQD come from the germline V gene (reference sequence). The V and J ends lost 4 bases and 0 bases respectively, with 9 bases between them.